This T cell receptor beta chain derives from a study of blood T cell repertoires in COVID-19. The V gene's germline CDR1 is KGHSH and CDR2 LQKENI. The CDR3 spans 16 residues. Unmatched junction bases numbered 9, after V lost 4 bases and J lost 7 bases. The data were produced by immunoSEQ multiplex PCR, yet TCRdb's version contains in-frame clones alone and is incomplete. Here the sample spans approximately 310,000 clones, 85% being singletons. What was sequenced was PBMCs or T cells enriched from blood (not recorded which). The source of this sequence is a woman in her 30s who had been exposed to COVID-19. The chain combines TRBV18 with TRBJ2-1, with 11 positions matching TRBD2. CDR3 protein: CASSQPGTSGQNEQFF. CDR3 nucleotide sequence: TGTGCCAGCTCACAACCCGGGACTAGCGGCCAAAATGAGCAGTTCTTC.